This record looks at one TCR beta chain sequence and its context. Its matching antigen is unknown. The data stem from a study of identical twins. Germline V CDR1 and CDR2: SGHAT, FQNNGV. Trimming cost V 1 base and J 6 bases, with 11 bases left between them. CDR3 length: 14 residues. Study observations and caveats: Models underestimated TCR alpha sharing (out-of-frame) in monozygotic twins. High-abundance cord blood beta clonotypes had fewer insertions; memory repertoires showed none.

TCRdb re-derived calls from the 5' RACE reads in MiXCR, one entry per CDR3 protein. The data show roughly 690,000 distinct CDR3 sequences, 21% seen once. The data also belong to a second study, concerning T cells expressing NK-cell markers.

Sequenced input: PBMCs. The chain is built from TRBV11-2 and TRBJ2-3, with D uncertain. This TCR came from a woman under 30 in good health. CDR3 sequence: CASSLVPLGDTQYF. CDR3 DNA sequence: TGTGCCAGCAGCTTAGTCCCACTCGGGGATACGCAGTATTTT.